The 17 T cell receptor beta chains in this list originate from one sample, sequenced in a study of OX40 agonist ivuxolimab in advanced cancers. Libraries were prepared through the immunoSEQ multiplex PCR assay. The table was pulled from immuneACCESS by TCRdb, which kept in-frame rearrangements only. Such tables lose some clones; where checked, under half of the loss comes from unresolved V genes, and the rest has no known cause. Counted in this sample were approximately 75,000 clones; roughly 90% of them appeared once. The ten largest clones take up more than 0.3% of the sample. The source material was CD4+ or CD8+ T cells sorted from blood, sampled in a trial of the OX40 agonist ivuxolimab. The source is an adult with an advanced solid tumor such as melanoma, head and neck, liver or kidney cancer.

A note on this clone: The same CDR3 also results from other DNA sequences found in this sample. CDR3 nucleotides: TGTGCCAGCAGCTTAGGAGGGGGCGGGGAGACCCAGTACTTC. This encodes CASSLGGGGETQYF. The chain uses TRBV7-2 and TRBJ2-5; TRBD1 agrees at 7 bases. Germline V CDR1 and CDR2: SGHTA, FQGNSA. V lost 1 base to trimming and J lost 5 bases; unmatched junction nucleotides: 4. This CDR3 is 14 amino acids long.

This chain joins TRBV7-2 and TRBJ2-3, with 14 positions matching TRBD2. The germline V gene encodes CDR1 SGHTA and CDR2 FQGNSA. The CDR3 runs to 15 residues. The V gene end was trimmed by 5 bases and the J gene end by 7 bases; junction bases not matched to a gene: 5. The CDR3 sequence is CASSPTSGGVNTQYF. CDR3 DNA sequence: TGTGCCAGCAGCCCGACTAGCGGGGGGGTAAATACGCAGTATTTT.

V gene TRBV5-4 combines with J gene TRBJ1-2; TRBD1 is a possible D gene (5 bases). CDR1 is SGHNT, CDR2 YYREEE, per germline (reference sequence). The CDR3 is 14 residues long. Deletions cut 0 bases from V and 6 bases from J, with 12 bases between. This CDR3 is CASSLDAGTNGYTF. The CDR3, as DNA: TGTGCCAGCAGCTTGGACGCAGGGACCAATGGCTACACCTTC. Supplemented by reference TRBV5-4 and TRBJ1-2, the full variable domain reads ETGVTQSPTHLIKTRGQQVTLRCSSQSGHNTVSWYQQALGQGPQFIFQYYREEENGRGNFPPRFSGLQFPNYSSELNVNALELDDSALYLCASSLDAGTNGYTFGSGTRLTVV.

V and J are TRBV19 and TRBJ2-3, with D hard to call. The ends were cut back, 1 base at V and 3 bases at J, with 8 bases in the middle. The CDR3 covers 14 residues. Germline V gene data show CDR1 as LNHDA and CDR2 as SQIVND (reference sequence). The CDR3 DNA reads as TGTGCCAGTAGTATAGGCACAGCGACAGATACGCAGTATTTT. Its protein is CASSIGTATDTQYF.

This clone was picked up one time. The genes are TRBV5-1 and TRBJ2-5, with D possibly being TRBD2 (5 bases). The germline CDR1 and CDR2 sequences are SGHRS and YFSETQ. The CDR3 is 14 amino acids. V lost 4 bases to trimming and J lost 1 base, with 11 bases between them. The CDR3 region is CASSHGGSQETQYF. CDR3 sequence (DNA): TGCGCCAGCAGCCATGGCGGGTCCCAAGAGACCCAGTACTTC.

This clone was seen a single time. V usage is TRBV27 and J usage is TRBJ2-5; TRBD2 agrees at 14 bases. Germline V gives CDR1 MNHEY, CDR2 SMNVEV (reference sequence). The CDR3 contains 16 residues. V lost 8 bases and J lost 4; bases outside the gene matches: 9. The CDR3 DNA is TGTGCCAGCGGTAGGACTAGCGGGAGGTTAGGAGAGACCCAGTACTTC. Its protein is CASGRTSGRLGETQYF.

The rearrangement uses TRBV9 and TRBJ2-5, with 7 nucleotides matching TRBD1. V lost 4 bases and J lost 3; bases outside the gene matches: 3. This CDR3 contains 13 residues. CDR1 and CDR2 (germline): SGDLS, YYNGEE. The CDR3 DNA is TGTGCCAGCAGCCGAGGGACAGAAGAGACCCAGTACTTC. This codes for CASSRGTEETQYF.

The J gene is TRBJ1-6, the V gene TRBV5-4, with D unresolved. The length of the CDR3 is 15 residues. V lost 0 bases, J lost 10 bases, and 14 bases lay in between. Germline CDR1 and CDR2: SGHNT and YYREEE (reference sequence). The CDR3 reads CASSLDGLKESPLHF. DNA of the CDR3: TGTGCCAGCAGCTTGGACGGCCTAAAGGAATCACCCCTCCACTTT.

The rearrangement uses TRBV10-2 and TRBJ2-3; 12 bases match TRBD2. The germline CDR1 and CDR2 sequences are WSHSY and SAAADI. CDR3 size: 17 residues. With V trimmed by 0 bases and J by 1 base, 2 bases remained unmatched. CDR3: CASSESLAGGGTDTQYF. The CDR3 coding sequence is TGCGCCAGCAGTGAGTCACTAGCGGGGGGCGGCACAGATACGCAGTATTTT.

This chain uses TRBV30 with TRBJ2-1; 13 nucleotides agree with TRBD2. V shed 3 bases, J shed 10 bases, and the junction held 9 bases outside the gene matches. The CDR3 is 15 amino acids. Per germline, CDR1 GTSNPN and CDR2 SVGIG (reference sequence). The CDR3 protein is CAWRSGTSGVLEQFF. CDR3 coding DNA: TGTGCCTGGAGGTCCGGGACTAGCGGGGTCCTCGAGCAGTTCTTC. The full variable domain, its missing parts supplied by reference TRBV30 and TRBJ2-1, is SQTIHQWPATLVQPVGSPLSLECTVEGTSNPNLYWYRQAAGRGLQLLFYSVGIGQISSEVPQNLSASRPQDRQFILSSKKLLLSDSGFYLCAWRSGTSGVLEQFFGPGTRLTVL.

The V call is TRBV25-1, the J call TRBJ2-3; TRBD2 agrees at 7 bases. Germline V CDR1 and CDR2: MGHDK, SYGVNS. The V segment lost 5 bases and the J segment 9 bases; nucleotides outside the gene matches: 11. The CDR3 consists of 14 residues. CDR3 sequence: CASSQGGPVRTQYF. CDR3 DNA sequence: TGTGCCAGCAGTCAGGGAGGGCCGGTTCGGACGCAGTATTTT.

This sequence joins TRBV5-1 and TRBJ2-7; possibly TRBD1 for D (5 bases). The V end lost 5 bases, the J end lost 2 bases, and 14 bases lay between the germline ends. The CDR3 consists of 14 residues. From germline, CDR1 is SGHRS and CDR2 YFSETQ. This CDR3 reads CASSLGQGPYEQYF. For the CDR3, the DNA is TGCGCCAGCAGTCTCGGGCAGGGCCCCTACGAGCAGTACTTC. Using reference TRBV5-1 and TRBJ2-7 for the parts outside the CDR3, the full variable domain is KAGVTQTPRYLIKTRGQQVTLSCSPISGHRSVSWYQQTPGQGLQFLFEYFSETQRNKGNFPGRFSGRQFSNSRSEMNVSTLELGDSALYLCASSLGQGPYEQYFGPGTRLTVT.

The CDR3 reads CSASTAVNTF. The CDR3 nucleotides read TGCAGTGCTAGTACAGCGGTTAACACCTTC. V and J are TRBV20-1 and TRBJ1-2; no clear D. Germline CDR1 reads DFQATT; CDR2 reads SNEGSKA (reference sequence). The CDR3 length is 10 residues. V gave up 3 bases and J gave up 12 bases, with 11 bases separating them.

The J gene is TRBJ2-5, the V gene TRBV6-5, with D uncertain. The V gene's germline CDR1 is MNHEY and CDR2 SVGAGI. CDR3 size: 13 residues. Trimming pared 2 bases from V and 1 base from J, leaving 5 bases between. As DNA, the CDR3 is TGTGCCAGCAGTTACAAGATCCAAGAGACCCAGTACTTC. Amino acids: CASSYKIQETQYF.

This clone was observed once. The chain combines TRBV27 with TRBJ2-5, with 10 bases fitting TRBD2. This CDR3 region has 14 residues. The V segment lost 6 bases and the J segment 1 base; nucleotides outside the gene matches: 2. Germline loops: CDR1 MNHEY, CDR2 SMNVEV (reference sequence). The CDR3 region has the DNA TGTGCCAGCAGGCCTAGCGGGGGCCAAGAGACCCAGTACTTC. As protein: CASRPSGGQETQYF.

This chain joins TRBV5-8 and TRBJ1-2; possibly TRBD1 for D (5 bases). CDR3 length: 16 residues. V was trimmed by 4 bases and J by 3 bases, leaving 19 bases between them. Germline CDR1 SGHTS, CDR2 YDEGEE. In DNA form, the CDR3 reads TGTGCCAGCAGCGGCGACTGGGACCCCAGGGACTATGGCTACACCTTC. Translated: CASSGDWDPRDYGYTF.

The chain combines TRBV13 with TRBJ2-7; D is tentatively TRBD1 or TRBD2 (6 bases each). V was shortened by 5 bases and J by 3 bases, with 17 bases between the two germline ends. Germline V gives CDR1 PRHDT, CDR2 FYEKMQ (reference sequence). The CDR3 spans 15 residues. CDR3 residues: CASSPFYGGGYEQYF. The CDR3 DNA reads TGTGCCAGCAGCCCGTTTTACGGAGGGGGCTACGAGCAGTACTTC.